The 5 T cell receptor beta chains presented below share a single source sample, sequenced in a study of cytomegalovirus exposure and HLA in healthy donors. PCR amplification relied on 60 Vbeta primers (plus 13 Jbeta primers). The assay was immunoSEQ multiplex PCR, and TCRdb's table has in-frame clones only and misses some. This repertoire shows roughly 170,000 clones, 84% found once; its top ten account for 0.95% to 1.3%. The specimen sequenced was PBMCs. These receptors came from a young man in good health and CMV-seronegative.

Here the CDR3 DNA reads TGCGCCAGCAGCTTCTACGGGGAGGATACTGAAGCTTTCTTT. This gives the protein CASSFYGEDTEAFF. The V gene is TRBV5-1, the J gene TRBJ1-1; D is uncertain. This CDR3 is 14 amino acids long. Germline V gives CDR1 SGHRS, CDR2 YFSETQ. Trimming left V 2 bases short and J 5 bases short, with 13 bases between.

The rearrangement links TRBV4-1 to TRBJ2-7; 14 bases align to TRBD2. The CDR3 is 15 residues long. CDR1 is MGHRA, CDR2 YSYEKL, per germline. With 5 bases clipped from V and 4 bases from J, the junction kept 4 bases outside the gene matches. The CDR3 sequence: CASSGTSGSWYEQYF. The CDR3 DNA sequence: TGCGCCAGCAGCGGGACTAGCGGGAGTTGGTACGAGCAGTACTTC.

This sequence joins TRBV19 and TRBJ1-3, with D possibly matching TRBD1 (5 bases). The CDR3 runs 15 residues. Germline loops: CDR1 LNHDA, CDR2 SQIVND (reference sequence). V lost 6 bases and J lost 0, with 12 bases in between. The CDR3 region has the DNA TGTGCCAGTAGCTGGCAGGGCGACTCTGGAAACACCATATATTTT. Protein: CASSWQGDSGNTIYF.

The chain couples TRBV5-8 to TRBJ1-5; D is perhaps TRBD1 (5 bases). Per the germline V gene, CDR1 is SGHTS and CDR2 is YDEGEE. V lost 2 bases and J lost 9, with 9 bases in between. The CDR3 spans 12 residues. The CDR3 reads CASSLPRGPQHF. The CDR3 nucleotides are TGTGCCAGCAGCTTACCAAGGGGGCCCCAGCATTTT.

The chain uses TRBV2 and TRBJ2-2; the match to TRBD2 covers 7 bases. Germline CDR1 and CDR2: SNHLY and FYNNEI. The V segment lost 6 bases and the J segment 0 bases; nucleotides outside the gene matches: 4. The CDR3 sequence is 15 residues long. CDR3 nucleotide sequence: TGTGCCAGCAGCTTTGGACTAGCGAACACCGGGGAGCTGTTTTTT. This translates into CASSFGLANTGELFF.